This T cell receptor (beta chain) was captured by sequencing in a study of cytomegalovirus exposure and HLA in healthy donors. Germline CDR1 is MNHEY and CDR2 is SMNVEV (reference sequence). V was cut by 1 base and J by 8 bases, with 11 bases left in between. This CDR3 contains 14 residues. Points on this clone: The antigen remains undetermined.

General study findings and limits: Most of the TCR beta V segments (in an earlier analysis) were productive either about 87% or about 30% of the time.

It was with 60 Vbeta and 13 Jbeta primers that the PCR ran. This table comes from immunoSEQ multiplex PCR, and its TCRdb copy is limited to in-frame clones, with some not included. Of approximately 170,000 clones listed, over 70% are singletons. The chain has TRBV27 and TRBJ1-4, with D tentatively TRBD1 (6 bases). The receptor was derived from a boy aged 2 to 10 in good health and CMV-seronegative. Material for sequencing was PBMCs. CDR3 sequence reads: CASSLFETGEKLFF. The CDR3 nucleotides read TGTGCCAGCAGTTTATTCGAGACAGGCGAAAAACTGTTTTTT.